This entry lists 12 T cell receptor beta chains sequenced from one sample in a study of PD-L1 blockade in urothelial cancer. Time point given: pretreatment peripheral blood. Assay: immunoSEQ multiplex PCR; the TCRdb copy retains only in-frame clones and omits some. The sample includes about 95,000 clones, around nine tenths of them seen just once. The starting material was PBMCs, obtained around atezolizumab (anti-PD-L1) treatment. Every receptor here comes from a man in his fifties or sixties with urothelial cancer.

The V call is TRBV10-2, the J call TRBJ2-5; 11 positions agree with TRBD2. The CDR3 totals 15 residues. Germline V gene sequence: CDR1 WSHSY, CDR2 SAAADI. The V and J ends lost 6 bases and 2 bases, in that order; junction bases with no gene match: 5. The CDR3 here is CASRTSGGPQETQYF. The CDR3 DNA reads TGCGCCAGCAGAACTAGCGGGGGCCCTCAAGAGACCCAGTACTTC.

The chain links TRBV5-4 to TRBJ2-5, with a weak D call TRBD2 (6 bases). Trimming shortened V by 4 bases and J by 3 bases, and 13 bases separated the two germline ends. The CDR3 loop spans 14 amino acids. Germline V gives CDR1 SGHNT, CDR2 YYREEE (reference sequence). CDR3 region: CASSPGGDEETQYF. The CDR3 DNA sequence: TGTGCCAGCAGCCCAGGCGGGGACGAAGAGACCCAGTACTTC.

The chain uses TRBV27 and TRBJ2-1, with D tentatively TRBD2 (6 bases). The germline V gene encodes CDR1 MNHEY and CDR2 SMNVEV (reference sequence). This CDR3 contains 14 residues. V was pared by 2 bases and J by 4 bases, with 9 bases between. For the CDR3, the DNA is TGTGCCAGCAGTTTAGATCGGGGGTACAATGAGCAGTTCTTC. It specifies CASSLDRGYNEQFF.

The rearrangement uses TRBV28 and TRBJ1-1; the D is unclear. The CDR3 contains 16 residues. The germline CDR1 and CDR2 sequences are MDHEN and SYDVKM. V gave up 1 base and J gave up 2 bases, with 14 bases separating them. The CDR3 region is CASSLLAGVLNTEAFF. The CDR3 region has the DNA TGTGCCAGCAGTTTATTAGCCGGGGTTCTTAACACTGAAGCTTTCTTT. Full variable domain (remainder filled in from reference TRBV28 and TRBJ1-1): DVKVTQSSRYLVKRTGEKVFLECVQDMDHENMFWYRQDPGLGLRLIYFSYDVKMKEKGDIPEGYSVSREKKERFSLILESASTNQTSMYLCASSLLAGVLNTEAFFGQGTRLTVV.

This chain connects TRBV15 to TRBJ2-3, with TRBD2 matching 11 bases. The V gene end was trimmed by 3 bases and the J gene end by 6 bases; junction bases not matched to a gene: 5. Germline-derived CDR1 and CDR2 are LNHNV and YYDKDF (reference sequence). This CDR3 region has 15 residues. The chain's CDR3 is CATSRGGTSGDTQYF. DNA for the CDR3: TGTGCCACCAGCAGGGGAGGGACTAGCGGTGATACGCAGTATTTT.

V usage is TRBV7-2 and J usage is TRBJ2-7; tentative D call: TRBD1 (5 bases). This CDR3 has 14 amino acids. Germline lookup yields CDR1 SGHTA and CDR2 FQGNSA. Trimming pared 5 bases from V and 2 bases from J, leaving 13 bases between. CDR3 in amino acids: CASSPDNGAYEQYF. The CDR3 nucleotides are TGTGCCAGCAGCCCGGACAACGGCGCCTACGAGCAGTACTTC.

The rearrangement uses TRBV6-5 and TRBJ2-2; 10 bases agree with TRBD1. The trim removed 4 bases at V and 5 bases at J, leaving 7 bases unmatched. This CDR3 comprises 16 residues. The germline gives CDR1 MNHEY, CDR2 SVGAGI. The CDR3 sequence is CASSSHWTGGTGELFF. The CDR3 region has the DNA TGTGCCAGCAGTTCTCATTGGACAGGGGGGACCGGGGAGCTGTTTTTT.

V is TRBV12-5 and J is TRBJ2-7; TRBD1 aligns across 9 bases. This CDR3 is built from 16 residues. CDR1 is LGHNT and CDR2 is FRNRAP in the germline V gene. The junction had 6 bases not matched to a gene; V was cut back by 1 base and J by 2 bases. The CDR3 region is CASGLGGDREPYEQYF. CDR3 DNA: TGTGCTAGTGGTTTGGGGGGGGACAGGGAACCCTACGAGCAGTACTTC. The variable domain in full, with the rest retrieved from reference TRBV12-5 and TRBJ2-7, is DARVTQTPRHKVTEMGQEVTMRCQPILGHNTVFWYRQTMMQGLELLAYFRNRAPLDDSGMPKDRFSAEMPDATLATLKIQPSEPRDSAVYFCASGLGGDREPYEQYFGPGTRLTVT.

The rearrangement links TRBV4-2 to TRBJ1-1, with unresolved D. CDR3 size: 14 residues. Deletions cut 1 base from V and 7 bases from J, with 13 bases between. CDR1 and CDR2 (germline): LGHNA, YNFKEQ. The CDR3 nucleotides are TGTGCCAGCAGCCAAGTCGAATCGGGAATTGAAGCTTTCTTT. This encodes CASSQVESGIEAFF.

This chain uses TRBV27 with TRBJ2-3; TRBD2 is a possible D gene (6 bases). Germline lookup yields CDR1 MNHEY and CDR2 SMNVEV (reference sequence). CDR3 size: 15 residues. V lost 6 bases to trimming and J lost 0 bases, with 13 bases between them. The CDR3 reads CASSPGTLSTDTQYF. The CDR3 coding sequence is TGTGCCAGCAGCCCGGGGACTCTCAGCACAGATACGCAGTATTTT.

The CDR3 nucleotides read TGTGCCAGCAGCTCCCACGACTACTCCGAGCAGTACTTC. It codes for CASSSHDYSEQYF. The V and J genes are TRBV7-2 and TRBJ2-7; the D gene is possibly TRBD2 (5 bases). The length of the CDR3 is 13 residues. The ends were cut back, 4 bases at V and 6 bases at J, with 13 bases in the middle. Germline CDR1 reads SGHTA; CDR2 reads FQGNSA. The full variable domain, in which reference TRBV7-2 and TRBJ2-7 provide the parts outside the CDR3, is GAGVSQSPSNKVTEKGKDVELRCDPISGHTALYWYRQSLGQGLEFLIYFQGNSAPDKSGLPSDRFSAERTGGSVSTLTIQRTQQEDSAVYLCASSSHDYSEQYFGPGTRLTVT.

This clone was observed a few times. The rearrangement joins TRBV7-9 to TRBJ1-5; D may be TRBD1 (6 bases). The CDR3 loop spans 16 amino acids. Trimming took 1 base from V and 3 from J, leaving 13 bases between them. Germline V gene data show CDR1 as SEHNR and CDR2 as FQNEAQ (reference sequence). CDR3 nucleotides: TGTGCCAGCAGCTTAGGATGGACAGCCAACAATCAGCCCCAGCATTTT. This translates into CASSLGWTANNQPQHF.